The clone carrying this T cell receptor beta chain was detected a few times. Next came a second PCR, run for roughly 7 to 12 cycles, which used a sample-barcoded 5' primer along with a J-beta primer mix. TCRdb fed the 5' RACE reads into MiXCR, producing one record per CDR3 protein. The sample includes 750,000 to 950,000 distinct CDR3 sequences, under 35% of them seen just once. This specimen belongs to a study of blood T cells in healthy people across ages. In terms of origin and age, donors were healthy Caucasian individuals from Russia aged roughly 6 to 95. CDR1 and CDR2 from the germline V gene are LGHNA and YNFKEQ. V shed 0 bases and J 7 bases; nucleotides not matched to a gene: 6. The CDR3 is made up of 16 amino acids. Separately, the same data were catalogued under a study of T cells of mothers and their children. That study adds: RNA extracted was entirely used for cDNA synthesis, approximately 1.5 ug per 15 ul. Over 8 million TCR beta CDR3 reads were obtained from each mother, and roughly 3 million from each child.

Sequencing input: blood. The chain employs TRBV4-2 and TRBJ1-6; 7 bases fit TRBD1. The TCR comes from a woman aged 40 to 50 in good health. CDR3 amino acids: CASSQEDTGVNSPLHF. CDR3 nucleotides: TGTGCCAGCAGCCAAGAGGATACAGGGGTGAATTCACCCCTCCACTTT.